This T cell receptor (beta chain) was recorded in a study of a mutant IDH1 vaccine in newly diagnosed glioma. Documented time point: week 35, safety follow-up. Doses of 300 ug of mutant IDH1 20-mer peptide were given with topical imiquimod. Those who donated had recent WHO grade 3 or 4 IDH1-mutant, ATRX-lost astrocytomas. Germline lookup yields CDR1 SQVTM and CDR2 ANQGSEA. With 4 bases clipped from V and 5 bases from J, the junction kept 8 bases outside the gene matches. CDR3 length: 14 residues. The table came from immunoSEQ multiplex PCR; TCRdb's copy has only in-frame clones and leaves some out. The repertoire has around 32,000 clones, over 70% of them found once; the top ten carry approximately 8.5%. Note on this clone: Its specificity is unknown.

The V call is TRBV29-1, the J call TRBJ2-4, with TRBD1 matching 7 bases. Sequencing was performed on PBMCs, taken from a glioma patient whose treatment included an IDH1 peptide vaccine. This TCR derives from a woman younger than 45 with glioma. Some clones in this sample may be carry-over from other donors' samples. CDR3 in amino acids: CSVASGRGQNIQYF. CDR3 coding DNA: TGCAGCGTTGCTTCGGGAAGGGGGCAAAACATTCAGTACTTC.